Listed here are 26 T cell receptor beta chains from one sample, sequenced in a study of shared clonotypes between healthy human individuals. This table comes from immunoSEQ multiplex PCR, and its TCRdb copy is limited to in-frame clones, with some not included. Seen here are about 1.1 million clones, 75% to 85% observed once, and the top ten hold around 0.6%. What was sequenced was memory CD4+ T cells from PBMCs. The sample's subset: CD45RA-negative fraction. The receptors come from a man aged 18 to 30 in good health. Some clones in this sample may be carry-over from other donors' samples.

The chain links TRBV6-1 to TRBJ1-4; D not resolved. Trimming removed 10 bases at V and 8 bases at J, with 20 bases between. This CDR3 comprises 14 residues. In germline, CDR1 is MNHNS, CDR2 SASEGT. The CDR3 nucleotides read TGTGCCATCTCTTCGTTTGCGGGTTGGGAAAAACTGTTTTTT. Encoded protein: CAISSFAGWEKLFF.

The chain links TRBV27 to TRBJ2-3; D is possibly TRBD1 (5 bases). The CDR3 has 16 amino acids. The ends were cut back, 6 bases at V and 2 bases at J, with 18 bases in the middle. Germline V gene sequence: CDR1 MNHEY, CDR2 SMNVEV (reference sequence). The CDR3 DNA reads TGTGCCAGCAGAGATGGGGCGGCGGTGAACACAGATACGCAGTATTTT. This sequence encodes CASRDGAAVNTDTQYF.

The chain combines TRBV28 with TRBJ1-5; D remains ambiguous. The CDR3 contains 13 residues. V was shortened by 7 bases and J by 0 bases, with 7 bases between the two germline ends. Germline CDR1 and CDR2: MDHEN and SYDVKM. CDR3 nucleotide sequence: TGTGCCAGCAAGGAGGCTAGCAATCAGCCCCAGCATTTT. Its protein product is CASKEASNQPQHF.

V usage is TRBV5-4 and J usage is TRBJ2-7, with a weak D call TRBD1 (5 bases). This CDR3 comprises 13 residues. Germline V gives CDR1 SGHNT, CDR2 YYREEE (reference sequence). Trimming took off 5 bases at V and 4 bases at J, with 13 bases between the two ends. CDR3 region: CASSDQGGYEQYF. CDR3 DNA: TGTGCCAGCAGTGATCAGGGTGGATACGAGCAGTACTTC.

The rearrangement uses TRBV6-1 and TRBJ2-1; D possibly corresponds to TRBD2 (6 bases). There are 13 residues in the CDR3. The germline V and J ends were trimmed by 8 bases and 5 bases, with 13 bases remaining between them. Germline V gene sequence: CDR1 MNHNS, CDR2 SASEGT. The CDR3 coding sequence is TGTGCCAGCTGGAGGGCCCTCGACAATGAGCAGTTCTTC. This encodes CASWRALDNEQFF.

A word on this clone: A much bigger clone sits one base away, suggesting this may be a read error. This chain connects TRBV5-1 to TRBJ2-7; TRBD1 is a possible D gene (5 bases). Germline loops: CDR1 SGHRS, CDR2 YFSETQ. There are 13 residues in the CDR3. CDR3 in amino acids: CASSFLDSAEQCF. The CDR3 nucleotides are TGCGCCAGCAGCTTCCTTGACAGCGCCGAGCAGTGCTTC.

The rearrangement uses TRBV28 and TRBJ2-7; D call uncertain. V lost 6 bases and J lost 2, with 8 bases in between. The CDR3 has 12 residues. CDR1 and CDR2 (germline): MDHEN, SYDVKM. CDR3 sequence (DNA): TGTGCCAGCAGCCGAAGACCCTACGAGCAGTACTTC. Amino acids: CASSRRPYEQYF.

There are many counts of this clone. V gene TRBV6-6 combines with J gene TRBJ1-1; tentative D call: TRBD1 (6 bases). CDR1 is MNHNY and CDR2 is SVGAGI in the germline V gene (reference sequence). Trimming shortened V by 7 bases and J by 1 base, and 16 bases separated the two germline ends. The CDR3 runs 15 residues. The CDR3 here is CASIQPTGPNTEAFF. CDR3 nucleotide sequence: TGTGCCAGCATTCAACCAACAGGGCCGAACACTGAAGCTTTCTTT.

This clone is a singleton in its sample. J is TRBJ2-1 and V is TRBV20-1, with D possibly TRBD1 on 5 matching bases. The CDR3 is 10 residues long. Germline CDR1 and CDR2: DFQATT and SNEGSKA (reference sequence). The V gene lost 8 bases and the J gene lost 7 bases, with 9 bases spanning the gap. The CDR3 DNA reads TGCAGTCTGCCAGGGAATGAGCAGTTCTTC. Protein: CSLPGNEQFF.

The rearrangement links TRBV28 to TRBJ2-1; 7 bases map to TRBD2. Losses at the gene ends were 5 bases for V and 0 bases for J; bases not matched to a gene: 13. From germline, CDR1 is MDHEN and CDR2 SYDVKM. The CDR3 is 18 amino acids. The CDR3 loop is CASSLSLSGPSSYNEQFF. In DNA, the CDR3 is TGTGCCAGCAGTCTGTCTCTTAGCGGGCCTAGCTCCTACAATGAGCAGTTCTTC.

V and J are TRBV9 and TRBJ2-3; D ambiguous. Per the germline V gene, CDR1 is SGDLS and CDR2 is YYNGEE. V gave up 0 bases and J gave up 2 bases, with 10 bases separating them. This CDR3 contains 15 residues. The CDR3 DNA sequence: TGTGCCAGCAGCGTAGATGTAGTAGTCACAGATACGCAGTATTTT. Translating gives CASSVDVVVTDTQYF.

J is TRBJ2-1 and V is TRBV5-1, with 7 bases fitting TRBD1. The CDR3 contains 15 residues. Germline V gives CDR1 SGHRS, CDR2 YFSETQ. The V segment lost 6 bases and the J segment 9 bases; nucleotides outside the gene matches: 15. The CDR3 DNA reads TGCGCCAGCACCAGCTTACCGGACAGGCCGAGTGAGCAGTTCTTC. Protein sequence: CASTSLPDRPSEQFF. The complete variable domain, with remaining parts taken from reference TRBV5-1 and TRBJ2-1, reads KAGVTQTPRYLIKTRGQQVTLSCSPISGHRSVSWYQQTPGQGLQFLFEYFSETQRNKGNFPGRFSGRQFSNSRSEMNVSTLELGDSALYLCASTSLPDRPSEQFFGPGTRLTVL.

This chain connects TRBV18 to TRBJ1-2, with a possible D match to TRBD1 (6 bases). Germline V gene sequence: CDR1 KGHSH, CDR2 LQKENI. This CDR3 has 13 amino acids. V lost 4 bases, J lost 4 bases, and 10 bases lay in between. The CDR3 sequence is CASSQDRIYGYTF. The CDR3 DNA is TGTGCCAGCTCACAAGACAGGATCTATGGCTACACCTTC.

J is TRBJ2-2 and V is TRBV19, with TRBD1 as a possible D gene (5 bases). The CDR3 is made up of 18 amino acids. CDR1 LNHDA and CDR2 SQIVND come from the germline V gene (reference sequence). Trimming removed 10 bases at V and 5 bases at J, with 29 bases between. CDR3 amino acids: CATSAKGRRERGTGELFF. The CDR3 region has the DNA TGTGCCACCTCAGCGAAGGGTCGCAGGGAACGAGGAACCGGGGAGCTGTTTTTT.

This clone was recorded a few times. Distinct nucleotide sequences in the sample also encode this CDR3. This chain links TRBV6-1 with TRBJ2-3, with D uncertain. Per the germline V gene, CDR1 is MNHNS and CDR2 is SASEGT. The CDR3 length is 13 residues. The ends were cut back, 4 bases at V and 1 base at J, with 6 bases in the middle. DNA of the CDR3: TGTGCCAGCAGTGTGGCGGGCACAGATACGCAGTATTTT. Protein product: CASSVAGTDTQYF.

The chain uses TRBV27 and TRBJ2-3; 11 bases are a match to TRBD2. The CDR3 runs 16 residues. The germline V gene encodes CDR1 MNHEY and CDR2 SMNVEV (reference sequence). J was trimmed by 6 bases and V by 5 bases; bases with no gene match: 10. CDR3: CASSDLLAGVTDTQYF. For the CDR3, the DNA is TGTGCCAGCAGTGATTTACTAGCGGGAGTAACGGATACGCAGTATTTT.

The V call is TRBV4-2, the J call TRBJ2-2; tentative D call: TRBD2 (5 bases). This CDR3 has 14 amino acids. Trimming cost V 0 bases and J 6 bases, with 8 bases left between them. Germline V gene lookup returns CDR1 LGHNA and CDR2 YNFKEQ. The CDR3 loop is CASSQDLLAGELFF. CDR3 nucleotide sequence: TGTGCCAGCAGCCAAGATTTACTAGCCGGGGAGCTGTTTTTT.

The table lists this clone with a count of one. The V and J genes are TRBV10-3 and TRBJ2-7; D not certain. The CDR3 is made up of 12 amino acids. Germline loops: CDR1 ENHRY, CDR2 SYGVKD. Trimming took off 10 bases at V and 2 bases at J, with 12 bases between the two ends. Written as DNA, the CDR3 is TGTGCCACCGTTGGAGACACCTACGAGCAGTACTTC. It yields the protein CATVGDTYEQYF.

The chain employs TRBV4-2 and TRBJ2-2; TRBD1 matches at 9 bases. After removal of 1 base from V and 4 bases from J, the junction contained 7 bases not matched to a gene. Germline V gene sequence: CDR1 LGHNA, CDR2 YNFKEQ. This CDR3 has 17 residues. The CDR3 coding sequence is TGTGCCAGCAGCCAAGCTCTGGGACAGGGCGCCACCGGGGAGCTGTTTTTT. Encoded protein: CASSQALGQGATGELFF.

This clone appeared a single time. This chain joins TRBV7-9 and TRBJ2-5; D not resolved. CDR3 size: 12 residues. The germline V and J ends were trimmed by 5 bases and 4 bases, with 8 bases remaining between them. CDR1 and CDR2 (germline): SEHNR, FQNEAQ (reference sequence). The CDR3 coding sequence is TGTGCCAGCAGCCCGCTCCTAGAGACCCAGTACTTC. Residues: CASSPLLETQYF.

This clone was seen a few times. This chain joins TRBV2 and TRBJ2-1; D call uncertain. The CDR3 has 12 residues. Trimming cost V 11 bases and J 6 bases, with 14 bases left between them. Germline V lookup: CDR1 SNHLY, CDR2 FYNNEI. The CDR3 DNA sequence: TGTGCCTCCACTCTAGGCTTCAATGAGCAGTTCTTC. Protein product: CASTLGFNEQFF.

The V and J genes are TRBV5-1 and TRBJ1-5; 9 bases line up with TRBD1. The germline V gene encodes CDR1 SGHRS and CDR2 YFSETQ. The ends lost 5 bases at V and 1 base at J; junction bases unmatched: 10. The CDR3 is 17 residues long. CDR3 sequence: CASSPGTGRWSNQPQHF. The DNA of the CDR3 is TGCGCCAGCAGTCCCGGGACAGGGAGGTGGAGCAATCAGCCCCAGCATTTT.

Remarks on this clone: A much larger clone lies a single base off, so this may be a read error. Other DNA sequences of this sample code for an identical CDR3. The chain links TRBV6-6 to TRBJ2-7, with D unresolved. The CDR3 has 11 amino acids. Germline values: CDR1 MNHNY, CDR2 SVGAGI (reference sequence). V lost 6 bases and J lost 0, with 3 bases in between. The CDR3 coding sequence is TGTGCCAGCAGGACCTCCTACGAGCAGTACTTC. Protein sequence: CASRTSYEQYF.

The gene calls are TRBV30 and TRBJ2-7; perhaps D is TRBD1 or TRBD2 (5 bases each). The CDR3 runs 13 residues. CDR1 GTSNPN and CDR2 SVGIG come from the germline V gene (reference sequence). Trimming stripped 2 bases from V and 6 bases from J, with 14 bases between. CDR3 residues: CAWSSLGGSEQYF. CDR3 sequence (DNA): TGTGCCTGGAGTTCCCTTGGGGGTTCCGAGCAGTACTTC. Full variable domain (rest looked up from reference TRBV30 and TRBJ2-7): SQTIHQWPATLVQPVGSPLSLECTVEGTSNPNLYWYRQAAGRGLQLLFYSVGIGQISSEVPQNLSASRPQDRQFILSSKKLLLSDSGFYLCAWSSLGGSEQYFGPGTRLTVT.

As DNA, the CDR3 is TGTGCCAGCAGCTCCTCGGGAGGTTTGTACTTC. This gives the protein CASSSSGGLYF. The J gene is TRBJ2-4, the V gene TRBV7-9; 7 bases match TRBD2. Germline CDR1 and CDR2: SEHNR and FQNEAQ (reference sequence). The trim removed 4 bases at V and 15 bases at J, leaving 6 bases unmatched. The CDR3 has 11 residues.

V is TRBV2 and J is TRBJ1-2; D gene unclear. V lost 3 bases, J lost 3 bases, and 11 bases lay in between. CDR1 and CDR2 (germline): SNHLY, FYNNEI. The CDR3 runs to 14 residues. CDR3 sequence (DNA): TGTGCCAGCAGTGATATCGCGTCCTACTATGGCTACACCTTC. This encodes CASSDIASYYGYTF.